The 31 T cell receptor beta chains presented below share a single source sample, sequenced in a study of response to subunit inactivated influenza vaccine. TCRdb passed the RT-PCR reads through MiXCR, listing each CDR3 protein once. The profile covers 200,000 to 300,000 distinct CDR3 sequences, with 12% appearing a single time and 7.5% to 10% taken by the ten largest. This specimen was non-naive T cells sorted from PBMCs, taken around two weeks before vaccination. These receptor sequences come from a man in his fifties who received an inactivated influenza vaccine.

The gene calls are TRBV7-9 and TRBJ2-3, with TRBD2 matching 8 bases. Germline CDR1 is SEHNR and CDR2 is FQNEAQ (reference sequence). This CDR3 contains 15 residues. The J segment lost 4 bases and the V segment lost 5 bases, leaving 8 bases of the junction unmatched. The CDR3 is CASSPWGLESDTQYF. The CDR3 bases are TGTGCCAGCAGCCCCTGGGGACTAGAATCAGATACGCAGTATTTT.

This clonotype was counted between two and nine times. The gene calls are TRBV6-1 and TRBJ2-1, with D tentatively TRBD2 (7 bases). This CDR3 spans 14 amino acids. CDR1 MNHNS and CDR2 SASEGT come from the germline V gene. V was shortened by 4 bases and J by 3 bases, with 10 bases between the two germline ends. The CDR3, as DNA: TGTGCCAGCAGTGGGCGGGGGCTCTACAATGAGCAGTTCTTC. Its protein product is CASSGRGLYNEQFF.

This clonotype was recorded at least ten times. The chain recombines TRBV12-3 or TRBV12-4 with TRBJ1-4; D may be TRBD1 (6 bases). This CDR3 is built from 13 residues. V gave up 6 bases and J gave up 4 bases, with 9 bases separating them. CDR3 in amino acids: CASRGGINEKLFF. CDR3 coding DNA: TGTGCCAGCAGAGGGGGGATTAATGAAAAACTGTTTTTT.

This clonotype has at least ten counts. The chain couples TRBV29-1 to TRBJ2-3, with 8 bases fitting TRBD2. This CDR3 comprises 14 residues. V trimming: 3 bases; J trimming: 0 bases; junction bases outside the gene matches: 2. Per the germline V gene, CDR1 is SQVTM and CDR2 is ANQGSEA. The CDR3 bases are TGCAGCGTTGATCAGCGGGAGAGCACAGATACGCAGTATTTT. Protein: CSVDQRESTDTQYF.

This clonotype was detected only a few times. CDR3 loop: CASSIHRGNEKLFF. The CDR3 coding sequence is TGTGCCAGTAGTATACATCGAGGTAATGAAAAACTGTTTTTT. The V and J genes are TRBV19 and TRBJ1-4; no firm D call. Trimming removed 2 bases from V and 4 bases from J, with 8 bases in between. This CDR3 contains 14 residues. Germline V gene data show CDR1 as LNHDA and CDR2 as SQIVND (reference sequence). Filled out from reference TRBV19 and TRBJ1-4, the complete variable domain reads DGGITQSPKYLFRKEGQNVTLSCEQNLNHDAMYWYRQDPGQGLRLIYYSQIVNDFQKGDIAEGYSVSREKKESFPLTVTSAQKNPTAFYLCASSIHRGNEKLFFGSGTQLSVL.

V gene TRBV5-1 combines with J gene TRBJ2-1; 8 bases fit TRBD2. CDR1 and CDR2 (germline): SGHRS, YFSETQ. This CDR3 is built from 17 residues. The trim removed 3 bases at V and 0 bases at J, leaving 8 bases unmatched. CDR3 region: CASSWRLAQSSYNEQFF. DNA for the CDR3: TGCGCCAGCAGCTGGAGACTAGCGCAGAGCTCCTACAATGAGCAGTTCTTC.

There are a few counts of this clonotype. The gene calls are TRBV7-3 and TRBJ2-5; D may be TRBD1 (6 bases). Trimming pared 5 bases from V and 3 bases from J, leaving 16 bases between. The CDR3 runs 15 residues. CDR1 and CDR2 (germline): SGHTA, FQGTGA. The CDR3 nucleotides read TGTGCCAGCAGCAAAACCGGGACACCGGAAGAGACCCAGTACTTC. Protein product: CASSKTGTPEETQYF.

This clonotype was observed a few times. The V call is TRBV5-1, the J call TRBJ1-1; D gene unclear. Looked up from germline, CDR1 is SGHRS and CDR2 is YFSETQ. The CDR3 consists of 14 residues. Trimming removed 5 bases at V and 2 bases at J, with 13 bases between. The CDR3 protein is CASRRGPTNTEAFF. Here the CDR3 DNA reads TGCGCCAGCAGACGAGGGCCGACCAACACTGAAGCTTTCTTT.

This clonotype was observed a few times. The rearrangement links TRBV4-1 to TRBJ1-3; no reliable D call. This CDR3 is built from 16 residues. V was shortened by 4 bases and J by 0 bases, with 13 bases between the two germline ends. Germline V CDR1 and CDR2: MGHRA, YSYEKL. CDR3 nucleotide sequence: TGCGCCAGCAGCCGGACGACCGCTGACTCTGGAAACACCATATATTTT. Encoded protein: CASSRTTADSGNTIYF.

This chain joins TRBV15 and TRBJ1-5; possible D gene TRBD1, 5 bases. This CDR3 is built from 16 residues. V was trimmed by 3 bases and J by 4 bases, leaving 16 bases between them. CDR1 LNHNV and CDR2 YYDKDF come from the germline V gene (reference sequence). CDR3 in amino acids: CATSSRFDSFNQPQHF. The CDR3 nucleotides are TGTGCCACCAGCAGTAGATTTGACAGTTTTAATCAGCCCCAGCATTTT.

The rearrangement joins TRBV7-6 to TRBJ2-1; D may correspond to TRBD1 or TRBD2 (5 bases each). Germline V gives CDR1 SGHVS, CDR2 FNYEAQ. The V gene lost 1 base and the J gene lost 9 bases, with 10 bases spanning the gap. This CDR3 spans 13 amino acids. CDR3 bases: TGTGCCAGCAGCTTAGTCGGGGCGGGTGAGCAGTTCTTC. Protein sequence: CASSLVGAGEQFF.

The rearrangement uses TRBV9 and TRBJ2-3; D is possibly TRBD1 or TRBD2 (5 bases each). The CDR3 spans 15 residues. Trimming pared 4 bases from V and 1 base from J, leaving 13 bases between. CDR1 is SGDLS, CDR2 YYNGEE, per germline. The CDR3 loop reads CASSLRLGGTDTQYF. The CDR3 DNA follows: TGTGCCAGCAGCCTCCGGCTGGGGGGCACAGATACGCAGTATTTT.

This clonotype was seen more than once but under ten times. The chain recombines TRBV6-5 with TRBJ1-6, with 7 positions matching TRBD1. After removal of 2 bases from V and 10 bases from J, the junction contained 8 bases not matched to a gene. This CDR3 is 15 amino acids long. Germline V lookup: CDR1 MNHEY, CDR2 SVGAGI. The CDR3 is CASSYATGVRSPLHF. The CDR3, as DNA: TGTGCCAGCAGTTACGCAACAGGGGTAAGGTCACCCCTCCACTTT.

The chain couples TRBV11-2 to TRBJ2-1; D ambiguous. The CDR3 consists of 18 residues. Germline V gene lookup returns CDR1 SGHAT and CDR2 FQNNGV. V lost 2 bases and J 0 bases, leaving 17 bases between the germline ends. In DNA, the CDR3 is TGTGCCAGCAGCTTAACAGCTCACTTCTCCAGCTCCTACAATGAGCAGTTCTTC. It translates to CASSLTAHFSSSYNEQFF.

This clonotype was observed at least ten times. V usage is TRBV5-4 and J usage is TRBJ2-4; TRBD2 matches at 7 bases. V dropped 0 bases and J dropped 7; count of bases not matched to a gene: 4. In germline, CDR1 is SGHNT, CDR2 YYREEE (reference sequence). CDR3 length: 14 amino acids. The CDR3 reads CASSLAGEGNIQYF. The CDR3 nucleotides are TGTGCCAGCAGCTTGGCGGGGGAGGGTAACATTCAGTACTTC.

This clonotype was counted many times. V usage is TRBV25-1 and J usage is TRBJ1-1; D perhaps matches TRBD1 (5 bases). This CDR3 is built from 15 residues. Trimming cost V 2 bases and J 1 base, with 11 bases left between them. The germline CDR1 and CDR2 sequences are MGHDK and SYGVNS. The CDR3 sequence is CASSEVGPQNTEAFF. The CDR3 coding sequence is TGTGCCAGCAGTGAAGTGGGACCGCAGAACACTGAAGCTTTCTTT.

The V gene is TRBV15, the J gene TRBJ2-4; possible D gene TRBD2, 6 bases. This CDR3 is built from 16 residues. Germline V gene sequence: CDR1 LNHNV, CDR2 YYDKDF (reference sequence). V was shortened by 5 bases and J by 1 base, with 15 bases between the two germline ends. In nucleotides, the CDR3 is TGTGCCACCAGCGGGTGGGGGGATATGGCCAAAAACATTCAGTACTTC. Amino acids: CATSGWGDMAKNIQYF.

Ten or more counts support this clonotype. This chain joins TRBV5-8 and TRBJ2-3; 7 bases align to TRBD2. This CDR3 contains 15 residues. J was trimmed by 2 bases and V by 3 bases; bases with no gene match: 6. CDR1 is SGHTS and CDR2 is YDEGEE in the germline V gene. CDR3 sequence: CASSWTRRVTDTQYF. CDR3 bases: TGTGCCAGCAGCTGGACTAGGAGGGTCACAGATACGCAGTATTTT.

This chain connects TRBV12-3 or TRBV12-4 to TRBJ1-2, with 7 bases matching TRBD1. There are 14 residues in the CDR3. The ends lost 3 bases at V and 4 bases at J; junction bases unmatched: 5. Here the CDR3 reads CASSLGQSFYGYTF. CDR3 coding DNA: TGTGCCAGCAGTTTGGGACAGAGCTTCTATGGCTACACCTTC.

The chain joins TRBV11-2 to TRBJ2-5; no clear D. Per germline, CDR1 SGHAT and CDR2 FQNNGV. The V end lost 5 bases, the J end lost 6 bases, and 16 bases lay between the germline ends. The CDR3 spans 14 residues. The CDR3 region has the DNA TGTGCCAGCAGCCCCAATCGCTACCGTCAGACCCAGTACTTC. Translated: CASSPNRYRQTQYF.

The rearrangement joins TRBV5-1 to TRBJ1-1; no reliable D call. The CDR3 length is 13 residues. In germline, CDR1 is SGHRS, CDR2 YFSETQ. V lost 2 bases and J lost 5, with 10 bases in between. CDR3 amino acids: CASSLGLRTEAFF. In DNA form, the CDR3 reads TGCGCCAGCAGCTTAGGACTTCGAACTGAAGCTTTCTTT.

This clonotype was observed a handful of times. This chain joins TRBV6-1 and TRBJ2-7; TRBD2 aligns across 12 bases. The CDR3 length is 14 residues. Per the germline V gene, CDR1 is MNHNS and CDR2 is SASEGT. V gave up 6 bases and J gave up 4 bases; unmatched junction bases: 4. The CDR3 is CASRPSGRVYEQYF. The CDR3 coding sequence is TGTGCCAGCAGACCTAGCGGGAGGGTGTACGAGCAGTACTTC.

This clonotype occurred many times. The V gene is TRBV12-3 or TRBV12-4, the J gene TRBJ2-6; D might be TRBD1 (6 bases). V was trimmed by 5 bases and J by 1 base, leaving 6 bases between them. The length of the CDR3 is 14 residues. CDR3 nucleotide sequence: TGTGCCAGCAGTGACAGGTCTGGGGCCAACGTCCTGACTTTC. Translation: CASSDRSGANVLTF.

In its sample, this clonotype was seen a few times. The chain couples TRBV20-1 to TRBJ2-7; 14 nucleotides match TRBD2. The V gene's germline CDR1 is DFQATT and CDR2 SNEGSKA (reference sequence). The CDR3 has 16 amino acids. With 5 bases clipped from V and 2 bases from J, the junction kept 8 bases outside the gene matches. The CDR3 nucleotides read TGCAGTGCTTCTGGACTAGCGGGAGGTATGGCCTACGAGCAGTACTTC. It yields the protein CSASGLAGGMAYEQYF.

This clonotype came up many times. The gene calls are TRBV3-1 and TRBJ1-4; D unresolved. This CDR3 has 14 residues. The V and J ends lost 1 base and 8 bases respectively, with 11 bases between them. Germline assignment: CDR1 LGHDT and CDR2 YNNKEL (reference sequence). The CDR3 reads CASSQAEPAEKLFF. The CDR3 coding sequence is TGTGCCAGCAGCCAAGCGGAGCCCGCCGAAAAACTGTTTTTT.

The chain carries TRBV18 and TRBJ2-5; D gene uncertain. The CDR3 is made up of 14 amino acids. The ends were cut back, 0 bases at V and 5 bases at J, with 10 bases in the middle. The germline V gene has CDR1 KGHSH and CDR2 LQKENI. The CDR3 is CASSPPSSQETQYF. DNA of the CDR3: TGTGCCAGCTCACCACCCAGCTCCCAGGAGACCCAGTACTTC.

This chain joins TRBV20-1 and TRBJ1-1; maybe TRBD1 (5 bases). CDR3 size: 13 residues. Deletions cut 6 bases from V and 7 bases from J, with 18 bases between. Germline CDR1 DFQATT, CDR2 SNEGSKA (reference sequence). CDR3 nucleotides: TGCAGTGCCCCGAGCCAGGGTACTAATGAAGCTTTCTTT. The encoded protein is CSAPSQGTNEAFF.

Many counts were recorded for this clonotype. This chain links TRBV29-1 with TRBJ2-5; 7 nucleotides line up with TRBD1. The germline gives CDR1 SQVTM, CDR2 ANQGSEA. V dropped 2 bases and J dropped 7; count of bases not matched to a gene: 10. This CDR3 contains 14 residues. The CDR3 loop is CSVELYGTDRTQYF. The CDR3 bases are TGCAGCGTTGAACTATACGGGACAGACCGGACCCAGTACTTC.

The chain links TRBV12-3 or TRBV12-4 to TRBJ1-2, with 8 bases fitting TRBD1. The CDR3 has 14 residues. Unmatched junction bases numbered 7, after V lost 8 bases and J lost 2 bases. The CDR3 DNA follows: TGTGCCAGCGACTACAGGGGGAGCAACTATGGCTACACCTTC. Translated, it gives CASDYRGSNYGYTF.

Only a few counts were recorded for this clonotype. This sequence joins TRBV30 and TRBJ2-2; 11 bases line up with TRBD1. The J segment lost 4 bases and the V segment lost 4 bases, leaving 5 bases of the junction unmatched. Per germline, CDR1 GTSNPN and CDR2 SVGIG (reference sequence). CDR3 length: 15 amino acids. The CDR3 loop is CAWKVGTGGTGELFF. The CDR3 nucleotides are TGTGCCTGGAAAGTCGGGACAGGGGGCACCGGGGAGCTGTTTTTT.

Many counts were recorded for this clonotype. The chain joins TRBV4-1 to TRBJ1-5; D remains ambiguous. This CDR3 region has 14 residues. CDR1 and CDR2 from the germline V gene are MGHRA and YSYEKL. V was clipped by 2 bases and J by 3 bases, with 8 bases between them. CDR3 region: CASSQSPSNQPQHF. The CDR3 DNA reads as TGCGCCAGCAGCCAATCACCTTCCAATCAGCCCCAGCATTTT.